The TCR beta chain described here comes from a study of T cell clonality in common variable immunodeficiency. No CVID subject was ill or on immunomodulatory drugs when sampled. Points on this clone: Its specificity is unknown. The read ends 3 residues early relative to the CDR3; the germline J gene fills the gap.

Study-wide results and caveats: Common variable immunodeficiency TCR beta sequences reportedly had fewer deletions and N-nucleotide insertions. CVID subjects showed higher TCRbeta clonality than healthy controls.

The protocol was immunoSEQ multiplex PCR, while the TCRdb copy is restricted to in-frame clones and leaves out a portion. The data show 25,000 to 35,000 clones, with none appearing a single time. Germline V lookup: CDR1 KGHSH, CDR2 LQKENI. V was trimmed by 2 bases and J by 0 bases, leaving 8 bases between them. This CDR3 spans 14 amino acids. The chain employs TRBV18 and TRBJ2-7; no clear D. This clonotype originated in a human donor with common variable immunodeficiency. Input material: peripheral blood mononuclear cells. Incomplete CDR3 DNA: TGTGCCAGCTCACCAATAGCCTCCTCCTACGAG. Its protein product is CASSPIASSYE. The entire CDR3 protein is CASSPIASSYEQYF.